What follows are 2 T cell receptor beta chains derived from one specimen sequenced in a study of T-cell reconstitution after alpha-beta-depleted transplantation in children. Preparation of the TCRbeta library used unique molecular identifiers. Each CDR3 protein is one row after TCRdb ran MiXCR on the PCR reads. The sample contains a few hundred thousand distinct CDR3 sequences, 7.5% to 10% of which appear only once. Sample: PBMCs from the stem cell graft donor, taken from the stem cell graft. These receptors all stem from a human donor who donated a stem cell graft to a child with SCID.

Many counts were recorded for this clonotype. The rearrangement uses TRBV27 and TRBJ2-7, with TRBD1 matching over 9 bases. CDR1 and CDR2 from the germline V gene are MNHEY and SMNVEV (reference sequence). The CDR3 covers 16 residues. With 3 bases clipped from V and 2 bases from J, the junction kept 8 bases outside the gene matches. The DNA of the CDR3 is TGTGCCAGCAGTTTCGAGGGGGACAGGGTGACCTACGAGCAGTACTTC. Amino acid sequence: CASSFEGDRVTYEQYF.

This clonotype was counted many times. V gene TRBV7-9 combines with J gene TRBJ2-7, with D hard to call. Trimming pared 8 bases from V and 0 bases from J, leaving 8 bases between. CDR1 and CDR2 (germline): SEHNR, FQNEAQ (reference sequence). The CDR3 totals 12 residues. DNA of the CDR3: TGTGCCAGCTCTTTCGTCTCCTACGAGCAGTACTTC. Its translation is CASSFVSYEQYF.